The 31 T cell receptor beta chains given below trace back to one sample, sequenced in a study of cytomegalovirus exposure and HLA in healthy donors. The primer mix had 60 Vbeta and 13 Jbeta primers. Generated by immunoSEQ multiplex PCR, the TCRdb table keeps only in-frame clones and is missing some. Counted here are tens of thousands of clones, 73% occurring once; the ten biggest clones make up 5.4%. Sequencing was performed on PBMCs. All receptors come from a middle-aged man in good health and CMV-seronegative.

This clone is a singleton in its sample. The V gene is TRBV13, the J gene TRBJ2-1, with 10 bases aligning to TRBD2. CDR3 length: 16 residues. Unmatched junction bases numbered 7, after V lost 5 bases and J lost 3 bases. Germline lookup yields CDR1 PRHDT and CDR2 FYEKMQ (reference sequence). CDR3 loop: CASSPLQRGGYNEQFF. CDR3 nucleotide sequence: TGTGCCAGCAGCCCACTCCAGCGGGGGGGCTACAATGAGCAGTTCTTC.

The rearrangement links TRBV5-1 to TRBJ2-2; D may be TRBD1 (7 bases). V was shortened by 0 bases and J by 0 bases, with 12 bases between the two germline ends. Looked up from germline, CDR1 is SGHRS and CDR2 is YFSETQ. CDR3 length: 17 residues. The CDR3 here is CASSLGRGASNTGELFF. CDR3 coding DNA: TGCGCCAGCAGCTTGGGCAGGGGGGCGTCGAACACCGGGGAGCTGTTTTTT.

V gene TRBV20-1 combines with J gene TRBJ1-5; the D is unclear. The germline gives CDR1 DFQATT, CDR2 SNEGSKA (reference sequence). This CDR3 has 11 amino acids. V was pared by 6 bases and J by 11 bases, with 14 bases between. The CDR3 is CSAVRGGSQHF. In DNA, the CDR3 is TGCAGTGCCGTACGGGGAGGGTCCCAGCATTTT.

The chain has TRBV6-5 and TRBJ1-6; a possible D gene is TRBD1 (6 bases). The CDR3 is 15 amino acids. Trimming took 0 bases from V and 7 from J, leaving 10 bases between them. Germline loops: CDR1 MNHEY, CDR2 SVGAGI. For the CDR3, the DNA is TGTGCCAGCAGTTACTCTACCGGGACAAATTCACCCCTCCACTTT. Translating it yields CASSYSTGTNSPLHF.

This rearrangement joins TRBV19 to TRBJ2-3, with D maybe TRBD2 (6 bases). This CDR3 contains 17 residues. V was trimmed by 5 bases and J by 1 base, leaving 19 bases between them. CDR1 and CDR2 (germline): LNHDA, SQIVND (reference sequence). The DNA for the CDR3 is TGTGCCAGTAGTCCACTGTCGGGGGTAAAGGGCACAGATACGCAGTATTTT. The encoded protein is CASSPLSGVKGTDTQYF.

This chain connects TRBV6-5 to TRBJ1-1; D remains ambiguous. Looked up from germline, CDR1 is MNHEY and CDR2 is SVGAGI. This CDR3 is built from 13 residues. The germline V and J ends were trimmed by 2 bases and 1 base, with 5 bases remaining between them. The DNA of the CDR3 is TGTGCCAGCAGTTACGGAGGGAACACTGAAGCTTTCTTT. It encodes CASSYGGNTEAFF.

This sequence joins TRBV28 and TRBJ1-2, with 7 bases matching TRBD1. The germline V gene encodes CDR1 MDHEN and CDR2 SYDVKM. CDR3 length: 11 residues. V lost 6 bases to trimming and J lost 10 bases; unmatched junction nucleotides: 5. For the CDR3, the DNA is TGTGCCAGCAGCCGAGACAGGGTCTACACCTTC. It yields the protein CASSRDRVYTF.

This clone came up a few times. The chain recombines TRBV30 with TRBJ1-2; 7 bases are a match to TRBD1. The CDR3 contains 12 residues. CDR1 is GTSNPN and CDR2 is SVGIG in the germline V gene (reference sequence). With 8 bases clipped from V and 4 bases from J, the junction kept 7 bases outside the gene matches. CDR3 in amino acids: CAGGTGVYGYTF. The CDR3 DNA reads as TGTGCCGGGGGAACAGGGGTCTATGGCTACACCTTC.

CDR3 loop: CASSLTGYKYF. The CDR3, as DNA: TGTGCCAGCAGTTTAACAGGTTACAAGTACTTC. This chain connects TRBV6-5 to TRBJ2-7, with a tentative D call TRBD1 (5 bases). The ends were cut back, 4 bases at V and 11 bases at J, with 12 bases in the middle. The CDR3 totals 11 residues. Per the germline V gene, CDR1 is MNHEY and CDR2 is SVGAGI.

Only a few counts were recorded for this clone. The chain combines TRBV19 with TRBJ1-1, with D possibly being TRBD1 (5 bases). The CDR3 sequence is 13 residues long. Between the trimmed V and J ends, which lost 7 bases and 7 bases, there was a span of 16 bases. Per germline, CDR1 LNHDA and CDR2 SQIVND (reference sequence). This CDR3 is CASMGIDRNEAFF. In DNA, the CDR3 is TGTGCCAGTATGGGGATTGACAGAAATGAAGCTTTCTTT.

This clone was seen once. The gene calls are TRBV9 and TRBJ2-5; 8 positions agree with TRBD2. The CDR3 covers 18 residues. V lost 4 bases, J lost 1 base, and 15 bases stayed unmatched. CDR1 is SGDLS, CDR2 YYNGEE, per germline. This chain's CDR3 is CASSFGGMGGGRQETQYF. CDR3 sequence (DNA): TGTGCCAGCAGCTTCGGGGGGATGGGCGGGGGGCGCCAAGAGACCCAGTACTTC.

V and J are TRBV11-2 and TRBJ1-2; the D gene is possibly TRBD1 (5 bases). CDR3 length equals 14 residues. Germline values: CDR1 SGHAT, CDR2 FQNNGV. Trimming cost V 5 bases and J 4 bases, with 14 bases left between them. The CDR3 sequence: CASSQGGVTYGYTF. CDR3 coding DNA: TGTGCCAGCAGCCAGGGAGGTGTTACCTATGGCTACACCTTC.

In its sample, this clone was seen a few times. The V call is TRBV5-1, the J call TRBJ2-5, with TRBD2 matching over 8 bases. Germline loops: CDR1 SGHRS, CDR2 YFSETQ. The CDR3 length is 14 residues. V was clipped by 0 bases and J by 5 bases; unmatched bases: 3. The chain's CDR3 is CASSLAGGRETQYF. Written as DNA, the CDR3 is TGCGCCAGCAGCTTGGCGGGGGGGCGGGAGACCCAGTACTTC.

The chain uses TRBV9 and TRBJ1-1, with D possibly TRBD1 on 5 matching bases. This CDR3 region has 15 residues. The V end lost 0 bases, the J end lost 8 bases, and 17 bases lay between the germline ends. Germline V lookup: CDR1 SGDLS, CDR2 YYNGEE. CDR3: CASSVEPGWTVEAFF. The CDR3 nucleotides are TGTGCCAGCAGCGTAGAGCCAGGGTGGACGGTCGAAGCTTTCTTT.

This clone is a singleton in its sample. The chain joins TRBV14 to TRBJ1-1; D is unresolved. CDR1 is SGHDN and CDR2 is FVKESK in the germline V gene. The CDR3 totals 15 residues. Deletions cut 0 bases from V and 4 bases from J, with 12 bases between. The CDR3 DNA is TGTGCCAGCAGCCAAGATCTGGGGAGGAGCACTGAAGCTTTCTTT. Translation: CASSQDLGRSTEAFF.

The V call is TRBV27, the J call TRBJ2-3; 10 bases fit TRBD2. V shed 5 bases, J shed 3 bases, and the junction held 2 bases outside the gene matches. The CDR3 extends over 14 amino acids. Per germline, CDR1 MNHEY and CDR2 SMNVEV (reference sequence). CDR3 sequence (DNA): TGTGCCAGCAGTGGACTAGCGGCGACAGATACGCAGTATTTT. Residues: CASSGLAATDTQYF.

This clone was found once. The chain has TRBV6-5 and TRBJ1-1; the D gene is possibly TRBD1 (5 bases). Between the trimmed V and J ends, which lost 6 bases and 0 bases, there was a span of 11 bases. The length of the CDR3 is 14 residues. Germline values: CDR1 MNHEY, CDR2 SVGAGI. CDR3 bases: TGTGCCAGCAGAAGGGGCAGGATGAACACTGAAGCTTTCTTT. This sequence encodes CASRRGRMNTEAFF.

This chain links TRBV29-1 with TRBJ2-4; D possibly corresponds to TRBD1 (8 bases). Germline V gene sequence: CDR1 SQVTM, CDR2 ANQGSEA. There are 13 residues in the CDR3. V lost 7 bases and J lost 7, with 17 bases in between. This chain's CDR3 is CSANSQGGNIQYF. Written as DNA, the CDR3 is TGCAGCGCAAACTCACAGGGGGGGAACATTCAGTACTTC.

The chain recombines TRBV5-6 with TRBJ2-7, with TRBD1 as a possible D gene (6 bases). Between the trimmed V and J ends, which lost 0 bases and 2 bases, there was a span of 12 bases. The germline gives CDR1 SGHDT, CDR2 YYEEEE. The CDR3 has 15 residues. The DNA of the CDR3 is TGTGCCAGCAGCTTGGATTTGAAGGGGGCCTACGAGCAGTACTTC. Translation: CASSLDLKGAYEQYF.

The chain has TRBV14 and TRBJ2-5, with 7 bases fitting TRBD1. CDR3 size: 16 residues. The germline gives CDR1 SGHDN, CDR2 FVKESK. With V trimmed by 2 bases and J by 4 bases, 10 bases remained unmatched. CDR3 in amino acids: CASSQIEYRGGETQYF. The CDR3 region has the DNA TGTGCCAGCAGCCAAATAGAGTACAGGGGCGGAGAGACCCAGTACTTC.

Comments on this clone: The same CDR3 also results from other DNA sequences found in this sample. The chain links TRBV9 to TRBJ1-2; no definite D call. V was cut by 2 bases and J by 6 bases, with 14 bases left in between. The V gene's germline CDR1 is SGDLS and CDR2 YYNGEE. The CDR3 extends over 14 amino acids. CDR3 residues: CASSVNSARHGYTF. The DNA of the CDR3 is TGTGCCAGCAGCGTCAACTCGGCTAGGCATGGCTACACCTTC.

J is TRBJ2-3 and V is TRBV7-3; TRBD2 aligns across 12 bases. The length of the CDR3 is 19 residues. The V and J ends lost 5 bases and 2 bases, in that order; junction bases with no gene match: 14. Looked up from germline, CDR1 is SGHTA and CDR2 is FQGTGA. CDR3 sequence (DNA): TGTGCCAGCAGCCTAATAGGGCGGCTAGCGGGGGGGGACACAGATACGCAGTATTTT. Its translation is CASSLIGRLAGGDTDTQYF.

This sequence joins TRBV5-4 and TRBJ2-7; 10 nucleotides line up with TRBD1. The CDR3 is 15 residues long. The J segment lost 0 bases and the V segment lost 2 bases, leaving 2 bases of the junction unmatched. The V gene's germline CDR1 is SGHNT and CDR2 YYREEE (reference sequence). CDR3 nucleotides: TGTGCCAGCAGCTTCGGGACAGGGGCCTCCTACGAGCAGTACTTC. Translation gives CASSFGTGASYEQYF.

This chain uses TRBV6-1 with TRBJ1-2, with D uncertain. The germline V gene encodes CDR1 MNHNS and CDR2 SASEGT. V shed 3 bases and J shed 8 bases, with 10 bases lying between them. There are 12 residues in the CDR3. The DNA of the CDR3 is TGTGCCAGCAGTGATCTGGGCAGAGGCTACACCTTC. It yields the protein CASSDLGRGYTF.

About this clone: An end of the junction differs from the germline gene, which may be a read error. The chain employs TRBV27 and TRBJ2-7, with 11 nucleotides matching TRBD2. The CDR3 is 17 residues long. Germline CDR1 and CDR2: MNHEY and SMNVEV (reference sequence). CDR3: CAGSLSSSGGTPYEQYF. CDR3 coding DNA: TGTGCCGGCAGTTTATCATCTAGCGGGGGGACCCCCTACGAGCAGTACTTC.

The chain carries TRBV6-6 and TRBJ2-3; D gene ambiguous. The length of the CDR3 is 12 residues. The germline V gene has CDR1 MNHNY and CDR2 SVGAGI (reference sequence). CDR3 loop: CVSFTNTDTQYF. CDR3 DNA sequence: TGTGTCTCCTTTACAAACACAGATACGCAGTATTTT.

The rearrangement joins TRBV18 to TRBJ2-1; unclear D gene. Germline CDR1 KGHSH, CDR2 LQKENI. With 0 bases removed from V and 8 bases from J, the gap between germline ends came to 20 bases. The CDR3 contains 17 residues. The DNA for the CDR3 is TGTGCCAGCTCACCACCGGTTCAGAACAGCCAGTTCGATGAGCAGTTCTTC. As protein: CASSPPVQNSQFDEQFF.

DNA for the CDR3: TGTGCCAGCAGGTGGGGTGGGCAGGGTAGCACTGAAGCTTTCTTT. Its translation: CASRWGGQGSTEAFF. This chain joins TRBV6-1 and TRBJ1-1, with a tentative D call TRBD1 (5 bases). Germline V gives CDR1 MNHNS, CDR2 SASEGT. The CDR3 is 15 residues long. Trimming pared 6 bases from V and 4 bases from J, leaving 18 bases between.

The chain is built from TRBV28 and TRBJ1-1, with 10 nucleotides matching TRBD1. V lost 7 bases to trimming and J lost 9 bases; unmatched junction nucleotides: 14. Per germline, CDR1 MDHEN and CDR2 SYDVKM. The CDR3 spans 15 residues. CDR3 in DNA: TGTGCCAGCACCCTTGGGGTTGTGGGACAGGGGCAAGCTTTCTTT. It yields the protein CASTLGVVGQGQAFF.

This CDR3 is CASSPTGNQPQHF. CDR3 in DNA: TGTGCCAGCAGCCCGACAGGGAATCAGCCCCAGCATTTT. The rearrangement joins TRBV6-5 to TRBJ1-5; 7 bases match TRBD1. J lost 4 bases, V lost 6 bases, and 3 bases had no gene match. Germline CDR1 reads MNHEY; CDR2 reads SVGAGI. The length of the CDR3 is 13 residues.

The chain links TRBV5-1 to TRBJ1-4; weak D call: TRBD1 (5 bases). From germline, CDR1 is SGHRS and CDR2 YFSETQ. The CDR3 spans 16 residues. V lost 4 bases, J lost 0 bases, and 13 bases lay in between. The CDR3 protein is CASSSLDRATNEKLFF. DNA of the CDR3: TGCGCCAGCAGCAGCCTCGACAGAGCAACTAATGAAAAACTGTTTTTT.